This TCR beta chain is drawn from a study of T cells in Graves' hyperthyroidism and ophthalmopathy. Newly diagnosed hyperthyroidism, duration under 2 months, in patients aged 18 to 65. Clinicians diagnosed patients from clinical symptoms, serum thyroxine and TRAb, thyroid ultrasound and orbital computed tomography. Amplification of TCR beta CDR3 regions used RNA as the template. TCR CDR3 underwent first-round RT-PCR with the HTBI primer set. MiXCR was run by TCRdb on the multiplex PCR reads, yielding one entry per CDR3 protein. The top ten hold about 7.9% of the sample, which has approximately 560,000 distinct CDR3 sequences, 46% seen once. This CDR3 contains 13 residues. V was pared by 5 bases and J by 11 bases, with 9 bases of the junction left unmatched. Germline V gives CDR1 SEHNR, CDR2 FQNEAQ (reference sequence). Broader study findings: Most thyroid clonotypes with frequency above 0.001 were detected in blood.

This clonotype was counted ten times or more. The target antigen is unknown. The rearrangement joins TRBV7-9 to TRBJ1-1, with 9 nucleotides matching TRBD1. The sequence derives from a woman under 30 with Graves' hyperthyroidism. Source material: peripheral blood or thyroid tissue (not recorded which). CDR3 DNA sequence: TGTGCCAGCAGCCACCGGGACAGGGATGCTGCTTTCTTT. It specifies CASSHRDRDAAFF.